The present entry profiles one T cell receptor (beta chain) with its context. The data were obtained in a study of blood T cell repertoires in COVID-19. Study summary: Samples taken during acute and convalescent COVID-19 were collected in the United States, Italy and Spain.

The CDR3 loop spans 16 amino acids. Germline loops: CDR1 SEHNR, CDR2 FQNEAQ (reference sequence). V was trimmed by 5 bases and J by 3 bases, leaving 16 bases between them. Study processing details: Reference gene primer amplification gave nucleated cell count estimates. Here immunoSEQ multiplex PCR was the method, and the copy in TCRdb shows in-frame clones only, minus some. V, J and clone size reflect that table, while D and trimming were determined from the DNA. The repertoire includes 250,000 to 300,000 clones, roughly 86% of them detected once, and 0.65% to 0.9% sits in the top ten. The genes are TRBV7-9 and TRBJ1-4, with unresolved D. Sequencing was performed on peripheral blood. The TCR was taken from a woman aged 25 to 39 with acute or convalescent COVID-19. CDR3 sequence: CASSADRETANEKLFF. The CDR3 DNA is TGTGCCAGCAGCGCGGACCGGGAAACCGCTAATGAAAAACTGTTTTTT. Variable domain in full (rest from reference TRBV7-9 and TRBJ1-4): DTGVSQNPRHKITKRGQNVTFRCDPISEHNRLYWYRQTLGQGPEFLTYFQNEAQLEKSRLLSDRFSAERPKGSFSTLEIQRTEQGDSAMYLCASSADRETANEKLFFGSGTQLSVL.